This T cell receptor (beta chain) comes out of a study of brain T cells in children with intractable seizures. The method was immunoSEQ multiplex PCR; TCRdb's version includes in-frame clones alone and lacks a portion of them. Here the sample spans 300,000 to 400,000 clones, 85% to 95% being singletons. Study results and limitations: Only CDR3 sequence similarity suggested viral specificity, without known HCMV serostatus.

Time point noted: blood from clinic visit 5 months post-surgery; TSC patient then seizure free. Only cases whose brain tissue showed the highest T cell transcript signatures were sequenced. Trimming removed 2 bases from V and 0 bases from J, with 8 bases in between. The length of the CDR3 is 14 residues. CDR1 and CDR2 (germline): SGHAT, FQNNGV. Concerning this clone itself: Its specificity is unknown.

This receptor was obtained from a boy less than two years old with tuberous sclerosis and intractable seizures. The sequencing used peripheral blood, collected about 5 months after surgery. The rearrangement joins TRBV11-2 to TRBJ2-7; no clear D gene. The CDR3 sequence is CASSLRPASYEQYF. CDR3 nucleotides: TGTGCCAGCAGCTTACGGCCAGCCTCCTACGAGCAGTACTTC.